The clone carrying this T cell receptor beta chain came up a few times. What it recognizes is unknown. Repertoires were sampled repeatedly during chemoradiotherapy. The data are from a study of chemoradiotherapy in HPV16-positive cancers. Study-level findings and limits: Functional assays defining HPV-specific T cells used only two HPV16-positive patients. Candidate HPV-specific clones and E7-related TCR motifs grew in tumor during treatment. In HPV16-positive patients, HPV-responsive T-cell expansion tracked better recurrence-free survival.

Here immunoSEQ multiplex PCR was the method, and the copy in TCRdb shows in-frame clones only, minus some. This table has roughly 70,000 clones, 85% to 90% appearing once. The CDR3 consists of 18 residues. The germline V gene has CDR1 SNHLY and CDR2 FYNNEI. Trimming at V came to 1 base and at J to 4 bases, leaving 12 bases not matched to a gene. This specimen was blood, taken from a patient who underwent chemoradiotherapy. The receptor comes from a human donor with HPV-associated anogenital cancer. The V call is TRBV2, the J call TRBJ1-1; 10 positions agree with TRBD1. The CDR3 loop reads CASSEGDRGRQGGTEAFF. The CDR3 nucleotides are TGTGCCAGCAGTGAAGGGGACAGGGGACGTCAGGGGGGCACTGAAGCTTTCTTT.